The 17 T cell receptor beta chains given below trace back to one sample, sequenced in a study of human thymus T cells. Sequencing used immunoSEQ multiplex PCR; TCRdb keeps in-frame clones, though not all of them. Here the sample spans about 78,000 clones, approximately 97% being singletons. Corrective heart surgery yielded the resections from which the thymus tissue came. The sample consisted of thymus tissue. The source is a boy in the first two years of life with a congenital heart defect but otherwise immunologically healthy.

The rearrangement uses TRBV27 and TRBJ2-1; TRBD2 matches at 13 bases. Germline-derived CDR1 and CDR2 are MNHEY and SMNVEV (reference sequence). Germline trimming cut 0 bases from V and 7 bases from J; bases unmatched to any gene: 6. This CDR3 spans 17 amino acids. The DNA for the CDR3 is TGTGCCAGCAGTTTATCTGGGGAGGGACTAGCGGGGAATGAGCAGTTCTTC. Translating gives CASSLSGEGLAGNEQFF.

DNA for the CDR3: TGTGCCAGCAGACAGGGGGTAGAGACCCAGTACTTC. Translated, it gives CASRQGVETQYF. The chain joins TRBV6-6 to TRBJ2-5; 8 bases are a match to TRBD1. The V gene end was trimmed by 6 bases and the J gene end by 4 bases; junction bases not matched to a gene: 1. The germline gives CDR1 MNHNY, CDR2 SVGAGI (reference sequence). This CDR3 comprises 12 residues.

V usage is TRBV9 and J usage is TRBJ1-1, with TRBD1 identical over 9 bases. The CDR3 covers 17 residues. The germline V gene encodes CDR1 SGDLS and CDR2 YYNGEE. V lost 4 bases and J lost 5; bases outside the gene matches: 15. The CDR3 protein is CASSFHGPQGAGTEAFF. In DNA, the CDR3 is TGTGCCAGCAGCTTCCACGGCCCACAGGGGGCTGGGACTGAAGCTTTCTTT.

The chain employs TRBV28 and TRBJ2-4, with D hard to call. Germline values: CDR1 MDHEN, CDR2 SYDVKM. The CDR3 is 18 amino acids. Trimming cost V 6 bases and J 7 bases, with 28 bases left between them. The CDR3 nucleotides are TGTGCCAGCAGCACCCCCTCTGCTTCTAGGTGGGGATGGAACATTCAGTACTTC. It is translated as CASSTPSASRWGWNIQYF.

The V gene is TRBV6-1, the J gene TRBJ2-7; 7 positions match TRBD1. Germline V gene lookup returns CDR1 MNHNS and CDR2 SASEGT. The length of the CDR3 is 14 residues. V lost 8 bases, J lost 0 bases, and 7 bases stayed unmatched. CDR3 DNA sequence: TGTGCCAGCCTCGACAGGGATCCCTCCTACGAGCAGTACTTC. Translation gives CASLDRDPSYEQYF.

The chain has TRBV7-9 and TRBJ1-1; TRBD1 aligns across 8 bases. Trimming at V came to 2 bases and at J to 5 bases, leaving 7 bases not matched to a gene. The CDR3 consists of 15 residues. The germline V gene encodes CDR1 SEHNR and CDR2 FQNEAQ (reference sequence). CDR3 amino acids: CASSLNDRGGTEAFF. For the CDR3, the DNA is TGTGCCAGCAGCTTAAACGACAGGGGAGGTACTGAAGCTTTCTTT. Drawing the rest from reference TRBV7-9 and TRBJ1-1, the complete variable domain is DTGVSQNPRHKITKRGQNVTFRCDPISEHNRLYWYRQTLGQGPEFLTYFQNEAQLEKSRLLSDRFSAERPKGSFSTLEIQRTEQGDSAMYLCASSLNDRGGTEAFFGQGTRLTVV.

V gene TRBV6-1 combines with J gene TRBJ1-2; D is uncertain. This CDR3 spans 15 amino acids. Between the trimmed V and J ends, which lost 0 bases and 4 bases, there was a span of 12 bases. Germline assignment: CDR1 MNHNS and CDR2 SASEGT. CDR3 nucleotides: TGTGCCAGCAGTGAAGCGGGTGAGAGACCCTATGGCTACACCTTC. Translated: CASSEAGERPYGYTF.

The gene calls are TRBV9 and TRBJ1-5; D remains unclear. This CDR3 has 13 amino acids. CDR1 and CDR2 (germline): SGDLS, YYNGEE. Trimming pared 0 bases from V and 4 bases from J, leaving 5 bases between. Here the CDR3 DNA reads TGTGCCAGCAGCGTAGTACCTAATCAGCCCCAGCATTTT. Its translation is CASSVVPNQPQHF.

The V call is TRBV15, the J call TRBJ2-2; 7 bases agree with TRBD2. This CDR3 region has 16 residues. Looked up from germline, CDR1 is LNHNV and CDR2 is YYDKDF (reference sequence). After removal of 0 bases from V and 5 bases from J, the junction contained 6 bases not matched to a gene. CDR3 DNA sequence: TGTGCCACCAGCAGAGATCGTGTCGGGGGGACCGGGGAGCTGTTTTTT. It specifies CATSRDRVGGTGELFF.

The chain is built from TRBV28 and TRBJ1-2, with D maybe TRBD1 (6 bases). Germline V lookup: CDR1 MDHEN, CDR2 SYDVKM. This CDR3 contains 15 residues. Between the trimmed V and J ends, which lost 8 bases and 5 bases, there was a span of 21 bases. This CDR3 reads CASQSRDKIQYGYTF. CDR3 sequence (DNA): TGTGCCAGCCAGTCCCGGGACAAAATTCAGTATGGCTACACCTTC.

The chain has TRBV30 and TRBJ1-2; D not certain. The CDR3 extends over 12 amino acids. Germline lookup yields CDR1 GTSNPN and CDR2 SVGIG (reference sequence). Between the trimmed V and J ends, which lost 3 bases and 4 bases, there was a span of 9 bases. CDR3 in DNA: TGTGCCTGGAGGCTCGGAGTCTATGGCTACACCTTC. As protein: CAWRLGVYGYTF. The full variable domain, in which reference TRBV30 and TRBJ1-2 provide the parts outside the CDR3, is SQTIHQWPATLVQPVGSPLSLECTVEGTSNPNLYWYRQAAGRGLQLLFYSVGIGQISSEVPQNLSASRPQDRQFILSSKKLLLSDSGFYLCAWRLGVYGYTFGSGTRLTVV.

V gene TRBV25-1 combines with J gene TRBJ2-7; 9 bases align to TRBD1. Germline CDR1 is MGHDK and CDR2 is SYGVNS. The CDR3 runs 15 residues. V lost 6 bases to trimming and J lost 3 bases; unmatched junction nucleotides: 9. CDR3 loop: CASRSGDRALYEQYF. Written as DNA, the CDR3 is TGTGCCAGCAGATCGGGGGACAGGGCCCTCTACGAGCAGTACTTC.

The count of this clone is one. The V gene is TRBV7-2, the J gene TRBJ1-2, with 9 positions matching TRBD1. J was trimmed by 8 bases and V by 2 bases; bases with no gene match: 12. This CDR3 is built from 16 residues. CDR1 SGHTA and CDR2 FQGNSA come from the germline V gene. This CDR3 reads CASSLIRQGVSLGYTF. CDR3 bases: TGTGCCAGCAGCTTAATTAGACAGGGGGTATCGTTAGGCTACACCTTC.

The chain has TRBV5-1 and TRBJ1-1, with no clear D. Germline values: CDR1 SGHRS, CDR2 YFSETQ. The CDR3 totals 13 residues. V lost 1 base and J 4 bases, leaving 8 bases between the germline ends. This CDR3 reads CASSLKVFTEAFF. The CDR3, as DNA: TGCGCCAGCAGCTTGAAGGTTTTCACTGAAGCTTTCTTT. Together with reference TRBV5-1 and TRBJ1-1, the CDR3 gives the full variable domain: KAGVTQTPRYLIKTRGQQVTLSCSPISGHRSVSWYQQTPGQGLQFLFEYFSETQRNKGNFPGRFSGRQFSNSRSEMNVSTLELGDSALYLCASSLKVFTEAFFGQGTRLTVV.

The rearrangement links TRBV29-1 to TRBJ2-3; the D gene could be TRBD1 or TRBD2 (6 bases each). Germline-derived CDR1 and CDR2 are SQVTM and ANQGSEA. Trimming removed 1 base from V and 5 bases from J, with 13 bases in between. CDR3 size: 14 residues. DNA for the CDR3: TGCAGCGTTGAAGTGGGGGGCGGAAGAGATACGCAGTATTTT. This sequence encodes CSVEVGGGRDTQYF.

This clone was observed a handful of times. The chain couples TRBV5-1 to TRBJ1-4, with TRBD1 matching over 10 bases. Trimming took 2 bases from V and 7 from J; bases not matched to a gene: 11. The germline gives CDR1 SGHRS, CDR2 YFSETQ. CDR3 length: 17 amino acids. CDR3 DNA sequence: TGCGCCAGCAGCTTAATCGATGGACAGGGGGAGCCTGAAAAACTGTTTTTT. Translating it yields CASSLIDGQGEPEKLFF.

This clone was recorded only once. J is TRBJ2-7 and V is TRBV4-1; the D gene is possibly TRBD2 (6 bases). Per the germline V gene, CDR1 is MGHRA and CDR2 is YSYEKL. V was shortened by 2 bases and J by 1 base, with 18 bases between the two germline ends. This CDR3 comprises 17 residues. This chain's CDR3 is CASSQFYDMGTSYEQYF. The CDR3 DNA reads TGCGCCAGCAGCCAATTTTATGATATGGGGACTTCCTACGAGCAGTACTTC.